Described below is a single T cell receptor beta chain sequence and its context. In the original processing: By means of reference gene primer amplification, nucleated cell counts were estimated. The repertoire was sequenced with immunoSEQ multiplex PCR; TCRdb's copy has only in-frame clones and lacks some. V, J and clone size were drawn from that table, and D and trimming were deduced from the DNA. The table includes about 69,000 clones, about 90% detected once. The record originates from a study of blood T cell repertoires in COVID-19. The receptor's source is a man between 45 and 60 years old with acute or convalescent COVID-19. Sequences were obtained from peripheral blood.

The CDR3 DNA sequence: TGTGCCAGCACTTACGGGACAGCTAACACTGAAGCTTTCTTT. Its protein is CASTYGTANTEAFF. The chain combines TRBV11-2 with TRBJ1-1; TRBD1 matches at 7 bases. The CDR3 is 14 residues long. J gave up 2 bases and V 7 bases, and 7 bases lay outside the gene matches. Germline CDR1 SGHAT, CDR2 FQNNGV.